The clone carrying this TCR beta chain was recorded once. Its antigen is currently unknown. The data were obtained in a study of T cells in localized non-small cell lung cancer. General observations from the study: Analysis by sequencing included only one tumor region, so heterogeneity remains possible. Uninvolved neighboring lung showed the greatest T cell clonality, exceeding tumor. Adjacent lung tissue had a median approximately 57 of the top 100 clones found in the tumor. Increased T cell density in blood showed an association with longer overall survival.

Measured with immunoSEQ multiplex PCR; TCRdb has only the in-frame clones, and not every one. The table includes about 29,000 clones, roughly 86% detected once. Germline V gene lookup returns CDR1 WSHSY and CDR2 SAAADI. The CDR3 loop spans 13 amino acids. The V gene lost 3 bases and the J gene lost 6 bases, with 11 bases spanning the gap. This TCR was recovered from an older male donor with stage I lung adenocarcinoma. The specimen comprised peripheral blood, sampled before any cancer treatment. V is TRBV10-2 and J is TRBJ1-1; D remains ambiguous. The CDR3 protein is CASSDLGIAEAFF. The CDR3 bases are TGCGCCAGCAGTGACTTGGGGATAGCTGAAGCTTTCTTT.